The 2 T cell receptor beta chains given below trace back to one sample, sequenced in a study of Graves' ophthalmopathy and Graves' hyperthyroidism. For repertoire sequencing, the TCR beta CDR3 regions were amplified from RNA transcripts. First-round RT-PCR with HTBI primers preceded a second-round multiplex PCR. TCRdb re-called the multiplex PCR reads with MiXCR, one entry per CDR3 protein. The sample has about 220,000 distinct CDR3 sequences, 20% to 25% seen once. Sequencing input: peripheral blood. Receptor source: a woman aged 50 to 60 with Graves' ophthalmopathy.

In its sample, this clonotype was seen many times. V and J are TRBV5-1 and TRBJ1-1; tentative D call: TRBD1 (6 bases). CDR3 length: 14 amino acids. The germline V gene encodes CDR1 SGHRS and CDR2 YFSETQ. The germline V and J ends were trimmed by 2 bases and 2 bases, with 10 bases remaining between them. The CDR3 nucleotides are TGCGCCAGCAGCTTACAGGGTTTCAACACTGAAGCTTTCTTT. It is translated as CASSLQGFNTEAFF.

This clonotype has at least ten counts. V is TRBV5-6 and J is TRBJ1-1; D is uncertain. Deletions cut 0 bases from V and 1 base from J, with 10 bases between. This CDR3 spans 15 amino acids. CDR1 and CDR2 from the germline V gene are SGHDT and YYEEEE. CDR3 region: CASSLGGRGNTEAFF. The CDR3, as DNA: TGTGCCAGCAGCTTGGGCGGCAGAGGGAACACTGAAGCTTTCTTT.